This T cell receptor beta chain was observed in a study of CD8 T cells in ankylosing spondylitis. Study-wide findings and caveats: Ankylosing spondylitis blood seemed to carry a telltale TCR beta motif made of under ten highly homologous variants.

This clonotype was detected only a few times. The target antigen is unknown. TCRdb reanalysed the 5' RACE reads using MiXCR and keeps one entry per CDR3 protein. The table shows approximately 520,000 distinct CDR3 sequences, with approximately 5% occurring only once. Trimming removed 0 bases at V and 2 bases at J, with 17 bases between. The CDR3 totals 17 residues. Germline CDR1 LGHDT, CDR2 YNNKEL (reference sequence). This receptor was taken from a male donor with ankylosing spondylitis. Sequenced input: blood, either unsorted or a sorted T cell fraction (not recorded which). The gene calls are TRBV3-1 and TRBJ2-7; D call uncertain. CDR3 DNA: TGTGCCAGCAGCCAAGAGGCCGGTCAAAGAGAACCCTACGAGCAGTACTTC. Its translation: CASSQEAGQREPYEQYF.